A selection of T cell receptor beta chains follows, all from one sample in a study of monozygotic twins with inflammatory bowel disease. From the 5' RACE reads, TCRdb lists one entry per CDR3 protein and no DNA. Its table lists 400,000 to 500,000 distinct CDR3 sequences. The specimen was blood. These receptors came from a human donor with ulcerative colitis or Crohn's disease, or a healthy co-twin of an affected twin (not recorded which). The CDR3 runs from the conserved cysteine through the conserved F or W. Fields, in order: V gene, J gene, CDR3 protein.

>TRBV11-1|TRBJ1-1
CASSPQLIEAFF
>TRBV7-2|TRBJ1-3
CASSLGQGAFSGNTIYF
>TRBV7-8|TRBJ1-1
CASSLGYRENTEAFF
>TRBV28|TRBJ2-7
CASSLEAGLYEQYF
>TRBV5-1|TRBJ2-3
CASSGSLLTDTQYF
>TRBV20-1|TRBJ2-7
CSARLTSYEQYF
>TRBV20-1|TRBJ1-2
CSAIPQGFGVEGYTF
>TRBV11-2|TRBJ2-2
CASRRRRAGVTNTGELFF
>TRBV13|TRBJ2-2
CASSPRQYTGELFF
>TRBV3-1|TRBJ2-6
CASKNPGANVLTF
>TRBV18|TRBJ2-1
CASSPPLGYNEQFF
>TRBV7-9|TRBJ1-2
CASSLAGTDFFRYGYTF
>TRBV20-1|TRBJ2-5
CSARPSGRGETQYF
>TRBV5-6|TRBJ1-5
CASSSGSNQPQHF
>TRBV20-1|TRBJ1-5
CSATRNSNQPQHF
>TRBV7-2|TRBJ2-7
CASSAGTLSYEQYF
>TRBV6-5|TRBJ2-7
CASRYTGSSYEQYF
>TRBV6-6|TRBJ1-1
CAGGGGPLGAEAFF
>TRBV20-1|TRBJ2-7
CSASRLGTYEQYF
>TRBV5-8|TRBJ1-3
CASIRKNSGNTIYF
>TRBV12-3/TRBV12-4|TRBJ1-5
CASSLGGTAQPQHF
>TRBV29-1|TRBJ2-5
CSSRKPGQETQYF
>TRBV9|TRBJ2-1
CASSGGGAYNEQFF
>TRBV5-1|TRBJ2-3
CASSPGTSGRIRDTQYF
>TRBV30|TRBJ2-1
CAWSVGRGAVWNEQFF